This T cell receptor (beta chain) was captured in a study of T cell responses to AZD1222 COVID-19 vaccine. This CDR3 is 13 amino acids long. The germline V and J ends were trimmed by 3 bases and 2 bases, with 8 bases remaining between them. The V gene's germline CDR1 is LNHDA and CDR2 SQIVND (reference sequence). The table came from immunoSEQ multiplex PCR; TCRdb's copy has only in-frame clones and leaves some out. Of around 270,000 clones listed, around 93% are singletons. This rearrangement joins TRBV19 to TRBJ2-7; weak D call: TRBD2 (6 bases). The source of this sequence is an adult who received the AZD1222 COVID-19 vaccine. The material sequenced was peripheral blood, taken 28 days after the second AZD1222 dose. The chain's CDR3 is CASSIGLTYEQYF. The CDR3 DNA reads TGTGCCAGTAGTATTGGACTAACCTACGAGCAGTACTTC.